These T cell receptor beta chains were read from a single sample in a study of cytomegalovirus exposure and HLA in healthy donors. The assay was immunoSEQ multiplex PCR, and TCRdb's table has in-frame clones only and misses some. The data contain about 180,000 clones, 75% to 80% of them singletons. Sequencing used PBMCs. The receptors derive from a man between 40 and 49 years old in good health and CMV-seropositive. The CDR3 runs from the conserved cysteine through the conserved F or W. The D gene is left open where the match is weak. Where a row states a size, it is once, few, many or the class of an expanded clone; other rows omit it.

CDR3 DNA	CDR3 protein	D gene	clone size	V gene	J gene
TGTGCCAGCCCCTCGGGGAAAGAGACCCAGTACTTC	CASPSGKETQYF	NA	NA	TRBV27	TRBJ2-5
TGTGCCACCAGCAGCGGGACAGAGAACACCGGGGAGCTGTTTTTT	CATSSGTENTGELFF	TRBD1	NA	TRBV15	TRBJ2-2
TGTGCCAGCAGCCGGACATCTTATACTATATTATCCTACAATGAGCAGTTCTTC	CASSRTSYTILSYNEQFF	NA	NA	TRBV5-4	TRBJ2-1
TGCGCCAGCAGCCAAGGGGACAGTTCAGGAAACACCATATATTTT	CASSQGDSSGNTIYF	TRBD1	NA	TRBV4-1	TRBJ1-3
TGTGCCAGCAGTTCCAGACTAGATGAGCAGTTCTTC	CASSSRLDEQFF	NA	NA	TRBV28	TRBJ2-1
TGTGCCAGCAGCAGCAGGGATACTGAAGCTTTCTTT	CASSSRDTEAFF	NA	NA	TRBV7-9	TRBJ1-1
TGTGCCAGCAGCGTAGAAGCGCTTGGGGAGACCCAGTACTTC	CASSVEALGETQYF	NA	NA	TRBV9	TRBJ2-5
TGTGCCAGCAGCCTGGGACTAGCGAGGTACAATGAGCAGTTCTTC	CASSLGLARYNEQFF	TRBD2	NA	TRBV11-1	TRBJ2-1
TGTGCCAGCAGCCCCCGACTAGCGGGAGGCAATGAGCAGTTCTTC	CASSPRLAGGNEQFF	TRBD2	NA	TRBV11-3	TRBJ2-1
TGTGCTAGTGGACAACCCCCACTAACAGATACGCAGTATTTT	CASGQPPLTDTQYF	NA	NA	TRBV12-5	TRBJ2-3
TGCAGCGCCCGGGGCACTGAAGCTTTCTTT	CSARGTEAFF	NA	NA	TRBV29-1	TRBJ1-1
TGCAGCGCTTCGACAGGGAAGATGAACACTGAAGCTTTCTTT	CSASTGKMNTEAFF	TRBD1	few	TRBV29-1	TRBJ1-1
TGCGCCAGCAGCTTGGCCGGGGACAGGGTAGGAGATACGCAGTATTTT	CASSLAGDRVGDTQYF	TRBD1	once	TRBV5-1	TRBJ2-3